The 21 T cell receptor beta chains given below trace back to one sample, sequenced in a study of T cell responses to AZD1222 COVID-19 vaccine. Measured with immunoSEQ multiplex PCR; TCRdb has only the in-frame clones, and not every one. The sample lists under 150,000 clones; approximately 87% were seen once. Sequenced here: peripheral blood, sampled 28 days after the second AZD1222 dose. These receptors came from an adult who received the AZD1222 COVID-19 vaccine.

This rearrangement joins TRBV9 to TRBJ1-1; D is ambiguous. Germline V gene data show CDR1 as SGDLS and CDR2 as YYNGEE. The CDR3 totals 13 residues. V lost 4 bases and J lost 0, with 7 bases in between. The CDR3 is CASSRLLNTEAFF. CDR3 bases: TGTGCCAGCAGCCGACTGCTGAACACTGAAGCTTTCTTT.

The sample holds one count of this clone. This chain joins TRBV3-1 (or the pseudogene TRBV3-2) and TRBJ2-1; 10 bases align to TRBD2. Trimming at V came to 6 bases and at J to 4 bases, leaving 6 bases not matched to a gene. Germline V gives CDR1 LGHDT, CDR2 YNNKEL (reference sequence). This CDR3 is built from 15 residues. The CDR3 region has the DNA TGTGCCAGCAGACAGCGGGGGGGATCGTACAATGAGCAGTTCTTC. Translation gives CASRQRGGSYNEQFF.

The chain joins TRBV5-5 to TRBJ1-1; 7 nucleotides line up with TRBD1. Per the germline V gene, CDR1 is SGHKS and CDR2 is YYEKEE (reference sequence). The CDR3 totals 15 residues. V shed 1 base and J 1 base; nucleotides not matched to a gene: 4. CDR3: CASSLTQGWNTEAFF. The CDR3 coding sequence is TGTGCCAGCAGCTTGACACAGGGGTGGAACACTGAAGCTTTCTTT.

The V gene is TRBV2, the J gene TRBJ2-5, with D possibly being TRBD1 (6 bases). Per the germline V gene, CDR1 is SNHLY and CDR2 is FYNNEI. The CDR3 covers 13 residues. V was cut by 4 bases and J by 6 bases, with 12 bases left in between. CDR3 nucleotides: TGTGCCAGCAGTGGGGACATTCTTCAGACCCAGTACTTC. Translation: CASSGDILQTQYF.

The V call is TRBV29-1, the J call TRBJ1-2; D is unresolved. The CDR3 contains 13 residues. Trimming removed 4 bases from V and 5 bases from J, with 14 bases in between. CDR1 and CDR2 from the germline V gene are SQVTM and ANQGSEA. For the CDR3, the DNA is TGCAGCGTTGTGCCCCCCCGAGGGTATGGCTACACCTTC. Protein product: CSVVPPRGYGYTF.

The chain has TRBV24-1 and TRBJ1-2; D might be TRBD1 (6 bases). Germline CDR1 is KGHDR and CDR2 is SFDVKD. This CDR3 spans 12 amino acids. Trimming stripped 0 bases from V and 10 bases from J, with 8 bases between. The CDR3 nucleotides are TGTGCCACCAGTGATTTGGGGACATCCTACACCTTC. Its translation is CATSDLGTSYTF.

The chain combines TRBV9 with TRBJ1-5; D is uncertain. V lost 0 bases and J lost 6, with 10 bases in between. This CDR3 is built from 14 residues. The germline V gene has CDR1 SGDLS and CDR2 YYNGEE. The CDR3 nucleotides are TGTGCCAGCAGCGTAGGAGGCGACTTTCAGCCCCAGCATTTT. Its translation is CASSVGGDFQPQHF. The full variable domain, completed using reference TRBV9 and TRBJ1-5, is DSGVTQTPKHLITATGQRVTLRCSPRSGDLSVYWYQQSLDQGLQFLIQYYNGEERAKGNILERFSAQQFPDLHSELNLSSLELGDSALYFCASSVGGDFQPQHFGDGTRLSIL.

This chain joins TRBV5-1 and TRBJ1-1; D is unclear. Germline CDR1 SGHRS, CDR2 YFSETQ. CDR3 length equals 14 residues. Deletions cut 0 bases from V and 0 bases from J, with 6 bases between. This chain's CDR3 is CASSLGVVNTEAFF. CDR3 in DNA: TGCGCCAGCAGCTTGGGGGTGGTGAACACTGAAGCTTTCTTT.

The chain joins TRBV6-5 to TRBJ2-1; 12 positions match TRBD2. The CDR3 loop spans 14 amino acids. Germline V CDR1 and CDR2: MNHEY, SVGAGI. Trimming cost V 7 bases and J 7 bases; bases outside gene matches: 5. For the CDR3, the DNA is TGTGCCAGCAAACTGACTAGCGGGAGTAATGAGCAGTTCTTC. Its translation is CASKLTSGSNEQFF.

The V call is TRBV10-3, the J call TRBJ2-5; a weak D match, TRBD2 (6 bases). CDR3 length: 15 residues. Germline values: CDR1 ENHRY, CDR2 SYGVKD. V lost 3 bases and J 1 base, leaving 12 bases between the germline ends. The CDR3 DNA reads TGTGCCATCAGTGAAACGGGAGCCTTCCAAGAGACCCAGTACTTC. It yields the protein CAISETGAFQETQYF.

CDR3 coding DNA: TGTGCCAGCAGCTTAGGGTCGGGAAACACTGAAGCTTTCTTT. This sequence encodes CASSLGSGNTEAFF. V and J are TRBV7-3 and TRBJ1-1; D is unclear. Trimming took off 2 bases at V and 2 bases at J, with 9 bases between the two ends. The CDR3 spans 14 residues. Germline CDR1 and CDR2: SGHTA and FQGTGA. Full variable domain (missing parts from reference TRBV7-3 and TRBJ1-1): GAGVSQTPSNKVTEKGKYVELRCDPISGHTALYWYRQSLGQGPEFLIYFQGTGAADDSGLPNDRFFAVRPEGSVSTLKIQRTERGDSAVYLCASSLGSGNTEAFFGQGTRLTVV.

This chain's CDR3 is CASSLKGVIVYNEQFF. CDR3 in DNA: TGTGCCAGCAGTTTGAAGGGGGTGATAGTTTACAATGAGCAGTTCTTC. The rearrangement links TRBV27 to TRBJ2-1; D possibly corresponds to TRBD1 (6 bases). Deletions cut 3 bases from V and 4 bases from J, with 16 bases between. There are 16 residues in the CDR3. Germline CDR1 is MNHEY and CDR2 is SMNVEV (reference sequence).

The genes are TRBV6-1 and TRBJ1-5; D is unclear. The CDR3 is 13 amino acids. The V gene lost 0 bases and the J gene lost 5 bases, with 5 bases spanning the gap. The germline gives CDR1 MNHNS, CDR2 SASEGT. The CDR3 DNA reads as TGTGCCAGCAGTGAAGCCCCCCATCAGCCCCAGCATTTT. It specifies CASSEAPHQPQHF.

The chain employs TRBV20-1 and TRBJ2-1, with D hard to call. V was shortened by 6 bases and J by 13 bases, with 16 bases between the two germline ends. Germline V CDR1 and CDR2: DFQATT, SNEGSKA (reference sequence). CDR3 length equals 11 residues. CDR3 nucleotide sequence: TGCAGTGCGGATCTACCCGCCTTACAGTTCTTC. Translating it yields CSADLPALQFF.

The chain couples TRBV24-1 to TRBJ2-1; D not resolved. Germline CDR1 and CDR2: KGHDR and SFDVKD. Deletions cut 0 bases from V and 12 bases from J, with 20 bases between. This CDR3 has 16 residues. The chain's CDR3 is CATSDLSPSTALVQFF. Here the CDR3 DNA reads TGTGCCACCAGTGATTTGTCGCCCTCCACGGCGTTAGTGCAGTTCTTC.

The V call is TRBV9, the J call TRBJ2-2; a possible D gene is TRBD1 (5 bases). Between the trimmed V and J ends, which lost 0 bases and 6 bases, there was a span of 21 bases. The CDR3 length is 18 residues. Germline values: CDR1 SGDLS, CDR2 YYNGEE. CDR3 sequence (DNA): TGTGCCAGCAGCGTAGCTTCTAGGACCAACACAGGCCCCGGGGAGCTGTTTTTT. The encoded protein is CASSVASRTNTGPGELFF.

The chain joins TRBV7-2 to TRBJ1-4, with D possibly matching TRBD1 (6 bases). Trimming took off 6 bases at V and 7 bases at J, with 12 bases between the two ends. Germline V gene lookup returns CDR1 SGHTA and CDR2 FQGNSA. The CDR3 is 13 residues long. CDR3 sequence reads: CASRSRGGEKLFF. CDR3 nucleotides: TGTGCCAGCAGGTCCAGGGGAGGTGAAAAACTGTTTTTT.

V and J are TRBV5-1 and TRBJ2-1; 7 bases map to TRBD1. J lost 3 bases, V lost 4 bases, and 7 bases had no gene match. Germline V gene data show CDR1 as SGHRS and CDR2 as YFSETQ. CDR3 length equals 15 residues. The CDR3 DNA sequence: TGCGCCAGCAGCCAACAAGGGACAGTCTACAATGAGCAGTTCTTC. Protein: CASSQQGTVYNEQFF.

The rearrangement uses TRBV27 and TRBJ1-6; D unclear. The CDR3 spans 14 residues. Germline CDR1 is MNHEY and CDR2 is SMNVEV (reference sequence). Trimming shortened V by 5 bases and J by 10 bases, and 15 bases separated the two germline ends. The CDR3 sequence is CASSPAGFSSPLHF. The DNA for the CDR3 is TGTGCCAGCAGTCCTGCGGGGTTCAGCTCACCCCTCCACTTT.

V usage is TRBV18 and J usage is TRBJ1-4, with a tentative D call TRBD1 (6 bases). The germline V and J ends were trimmed by 2 bases and 2 bases, with 9 bases remaining between them. The germline V gene encodes CDR1 KGHSH and CDR2 LQKENI. CDR3 length equals 15 residues. CDR3: CASSPYRDTNEKLFF. CDR3 sequence (DNA): TGTGCCAGCTCACCATACAGGGACACTAATGAAAAACTGTTTTTT.

This chain connects TRBV6-1 to TRBJ1-6; D remains ambiguous. V shed 2 bases and J shed 10 bases, with 3 bases lying between them. Per germline, CDR1 MNHNS and CDR2 SASEGT. The CDR3 is 11 amino acids. CDR3 region: CASSEWSPLHF. The CDR3, as DNA: TGTGCCAGCAGTGAATGGTCACCCCTCCACTTT.